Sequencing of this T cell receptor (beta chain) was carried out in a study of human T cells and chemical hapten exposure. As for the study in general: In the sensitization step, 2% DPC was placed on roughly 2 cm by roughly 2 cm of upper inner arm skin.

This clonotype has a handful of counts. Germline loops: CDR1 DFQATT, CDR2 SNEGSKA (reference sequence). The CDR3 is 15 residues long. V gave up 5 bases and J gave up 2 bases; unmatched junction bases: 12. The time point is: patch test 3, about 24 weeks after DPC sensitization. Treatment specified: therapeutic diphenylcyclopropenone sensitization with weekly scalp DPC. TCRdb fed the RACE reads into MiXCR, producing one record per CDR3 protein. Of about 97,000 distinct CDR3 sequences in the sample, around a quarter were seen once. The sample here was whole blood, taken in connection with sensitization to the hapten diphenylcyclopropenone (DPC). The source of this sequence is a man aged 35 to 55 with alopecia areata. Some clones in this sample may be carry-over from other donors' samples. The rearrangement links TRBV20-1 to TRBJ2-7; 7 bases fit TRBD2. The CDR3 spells CSAGRGSGLAYEQYF. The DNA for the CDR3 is TGCAGTGCTGGGCGTGGGTCCGGACTAGCCTACGAGCAGTACTTC.